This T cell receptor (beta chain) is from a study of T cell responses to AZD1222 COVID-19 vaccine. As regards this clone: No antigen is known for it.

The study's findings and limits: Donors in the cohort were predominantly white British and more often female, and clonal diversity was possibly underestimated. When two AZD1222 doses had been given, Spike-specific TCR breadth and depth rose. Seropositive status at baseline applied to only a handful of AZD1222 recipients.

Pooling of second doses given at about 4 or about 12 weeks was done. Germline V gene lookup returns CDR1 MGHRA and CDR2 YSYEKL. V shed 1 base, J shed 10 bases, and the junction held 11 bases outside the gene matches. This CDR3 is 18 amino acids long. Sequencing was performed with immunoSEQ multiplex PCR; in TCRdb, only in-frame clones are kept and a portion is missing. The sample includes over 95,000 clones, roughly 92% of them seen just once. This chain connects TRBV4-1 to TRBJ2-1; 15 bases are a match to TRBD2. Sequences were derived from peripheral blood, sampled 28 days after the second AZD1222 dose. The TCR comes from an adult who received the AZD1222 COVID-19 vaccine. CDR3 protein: CASSQVGLAGGLDREQFF. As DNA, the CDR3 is TGCGCCAGCAGCCAAGTGGGACTAGCGGGAGGCCTCGATCGGGAGCAGTTCTTC.